A single TCR beta chain is shown here with its context. Its antigen is not known. A far larger clone is one base from this, pointing to a likely read error. Every patient was node-negative on CT and PET/CT and lacked prior chemotherapy, radiotherapy or other malignancies. From genomic DNA, TCR beta CDR3 was amplified by two-round multiplex PCR. Specific primers for each TRBV and TRBJ gene were what first-round PCR used. Each CDR3 protein is one row after TCRdb ran MiXCR on the multiplex PCR reads. The sample lists about 26,000 distinct CDR3 sequences; around 30% were seen once. This sample stems from a study of prognosis after radiotherapy for stage I lung cancer. Findings and limits, study-wide: Any tumor specificity that the expanded TCR clones may have had was not determined.

Trimming removed 4 bases from V and 4 bases from J, with 7 bases in between. Germline CDR1 is MRHNA and CDR2 is SNTAGT. CDR3 length: 13 residues. Sequenced here: PBMCs, sampled before or after stereotactic body radiation therapy (not recorded which). The TCR originated in a donor aged 50 or older with non-small cell lung cancer. The chain recombines TRBV6-4 with TRBJ2-2; D not resolved. Written as DNA, the CDR3 is TGTGCCAGCAGTGCCGGTGTCACCGGGGAGCTGTTTTTT. Encoded protein: CASSAGVTGELFF.